Each of the 10 T cell receptor beta chains below was sequenced from the same sample in a study of post-analysis software for immune sequencing data. No antigens are known for them. Study-wide results and limits: Five or six TRBV segments, TRBV5-6, TRBV5-1 and TRBV20-1 among them, were found more frequent in patients than controls.

Built from TCR beta cDNA, the libraries had unique molecular identifiers in them. Each CDR3 protein gets one entry after TCRdb re-called the PCR reads with MiXCR. The table includes 820,000 or so distinct CDR3 sequences, roughly half detected once. The material sequenced was blood. Receptors were obtained from a girl aged 5-17 years with multiple sclerosis.

This clonotype was seen a handful of times. The rearrangement uses TRBV15 and TRBJ2-3; D gene ambiguous. Germline loops: CDR1 LNHNV, CDR2 YYDKDF (reference sequence). Between the trimmed V and J ends, which lost 5 bases and 4 bases, there was a span of 10 bases. There are 13 residues in the CDR3. CDR3 sequence (DNA): TGTGCCACCAGCGGCCCGCGGCCAGATACGCAGTATTTT. It is translated as CATSGPRPDTQYF. Supplemented by reference TRBV15 and TRBJ2-3, the full variable domain reads DAMVIQNPRYQVTQFGKPVTLSCSQTLNHNVMYWYQQKSSQAPKLLFHYYDKDFNNEADTPDNFQSRRPNTSFCFLDIRSPGLGDTAMYLCATSGPRPDTQYFGPGTRLTVL.

The CDR3 DNA sequence: TGCAGTGCTAGAGATTCGGGACTCACAAGCAGGAAAGAGACCCAGTACTTC. Protein sequence: CSARDSGLTSRKETQYF. The gene calls are TRBV20-1 and TRBJ2-5; perhaps TRBD2 as D (6 bases). Germline V gene sequence: CDR1 DFQATT, CDR2 SNEGSKA (reference sequence). V shed 0 bases and J shed 3 bases, with 20 bases lying between them. This CDR3 is built from 17 residues.

The chain combines TRBV4-2 with TRBJ2-5; 8 bases match TRBD2. The CDR3 spans 16 residues. The trim removed 4 bases at V and 11 bases at J, leaving 18 bases unmatched. Germline V CDR1 and CDR2: LGHNA, YNFKEQ. The DNA of the CDR3 is TGTGCCAGCAGCCCTTTTAGCGGGGAAACCCACAATGAGCAGTACTTC. It is translated as CASSPFSGETHNEQYF.

The J gene is TRBJ2-7, the V gene TRBV5-1, with D possibly being TRBD1 (5 bases). V lost 4 bases to trimming and J lost 5 bases, with 13 bases between them. CDR3 size: 13 residues. The V gene's germline CDR1 is SGHRS and CDR2 YFSETQ. The CDR3 reads CASSIRTSDEQYF. CDR3 bases: TGCGCCAGCAGCATCCGGACAAGCGACGAGCAGTACTTC. The whole variable domain, filled in from reference TRBV5-1 and TRBJ2-7, reads KAGVTQTPRYLIKTRGQQVTLSCSPISGHRSVSWYQQTPGQGLQFLFEYFSETQRNKGNFPGRFSGRQFSNSRSEMNVSTLELGDSALYLCASSIRTSDEQYFGPGTRLTVT.

A remark on this clonotype: A junction boundary mismatches the germline segment, possibly from a read error. The CDR3 here is CASSWSHPSGGDNEQVF. DNA of the CDR3: TGCGCCAGCAGCTGGTCCCACCCTAGCGGGGGGGACAATGAGCAGGTCTTC. V and J are TRBV5-1 and TRBJ2-1; TRBD2 matches 12 bases. Per germline, CDR1 SGHRS and CDR2 YFSETQ. The CDR3 spans 17 residues.

The chain joins TRBV29-1 to TRBJ2-1, with 10 bases fitting TRBD2. This CDR3 spans 16 amino acids. From germline, CDR1 is SQVTM and CDR2 ANQGSEA. The ends lost 6 bases at V and 3 bases at J; junction bases unmatched: 11. CDR3 DNA sequence: TGCAGCGTATCCGGTAGCGGGGGGCGAAACTACAATGAGCAGTTCTTC. This encodes CSVSGSGGRNYNEQFF.

This clonotype occurred a few times. This CDR3 is CASRMEGWGTEAFF. The CDR3 nucleotides read TGTGCCAGCAGGATGGAGGGATGGGGCACTGAAGCTTTCTTT. V and J are TRBV7-3 and TRBJ1-1; D remains ambiguous. The germline V gene has CDR1 SGHTA and CDR2 FQGTGA. The germline V and J ends were trimmed by 6 bases and 4 bases, with 15 bases remaining between them. The CDR3 consists of 14 residues.

The chain has TRBV15 and TRBJ1-2; a weak D match, TRBD1 (5 bases). Per the germline V gene, CDR1 is LNHNV and CDR2 is YYDKDF (reference sequence). The germline V and J ends were trimmed by 5 bases and 5 bases, with 9 bases remaining between them. CDR3 length equals 12 residues. CDR3 protein: CATSDGHYGYTF. The CDR3 DNA follows: TGTGCCACCAGCGATGGACATTATGGCTACACCTTC.

V is TRBV24-1 and J is TRBJ1-5, with 8 nucleotides matching TRBD1. CDR3 length: 13 amino acids. CDR1 and CDR2 from the germline V gene are KGHDR and SFDVKD. Losses at the gene ends were 3 bases for V and 6 bases for J; bases not matched to a gene: 0. The CDR3 here is CATSDGTGQPQHF. DNA for the CDR3: TGTGCCACCAGTGATGGGACAGGTCAGCCCCAGCATTTT.

This clonotype was seen once. This rearrangement joins TRBV12-3 or TRBV12-4 to TRBJ2-5, with D perhaps assigned TRBD1 or TRBD2 (5 bases each). This CDR3 has 15 residues. The germline V and J ends were trimmed by 4 bases and 8 bases, with 20 bases remaining between them. The DNA of the CDR3 is TGTGCCAGCAGTTACGCAGGGAGTTTGAGCGATACCCAGTACTTC. Translating gives CASSYAGSLSDTQYF.